These T cell receptor beta chains were read from a single sample in a study of cytotoxic CD8 clonotypes in ibrutinib-treated CLL. TCRdb's table, derived via immunoSEQ multiplex PCR, lists solely in-frame clones and lacks some. The profile shows some 290,000 clones, around four fifths of them singletons. Sequenced material: PBMCs, taken before ibrutinib treatment. These receptors were obtained from a human donor with chronic lymphocytic leukemia. Each CDR3 is given with its conserved first and last residue. A D gene is named only where the DNA matches it firmly. Clone size is stated in some rows and not others, as once, few, many or a class when expanded.

d_gene: -; v_gene: TRBV10-3; j_gene: TRBJ2-7; abundance: -; CDR3aa: CAISDYFGGASYEQYF; CDR3nt: TGTGCCATCAGCGATTACTTTGGCGGGGCGTCCTACGAGCAGTACTTC
d_gene: TRBD1; v_gene: TRBV2; j_gene: TRBJ1-4; abundance: few; CDR3aa: CASSYTGGSGEKLFF; CDR3nt: TGTGCCAGCAGTTATACAGGGGGCTCGGGTGAAAAACTGTTTTTT
d_gene: TRBD2; v_gene: TRBV19; j_gene: TRBJ2-1; abundance: few; CDR3aa: CASSYYSGRDEQFF; CDR3nt: TGTGCCAGTAGTTATTATAGCGGGAGGGATGAGCAGTTCTTC
d_gene: -; v_gene: TRBV5-1; j_gene: TRBJ1-3; abundance: -; CDR3aa: CASSFLAGFGNTIYF; CDR3nt: TGCGCCAGCAGCTTCCTCGCAGGGTTTGGAAACACCATATATTTT
d_gene: -; v_gene: TRBV11-2; j_gene: TRBJ2-3; abundance: -; CDR3aa: CASSLVVSSTDTQYF; CDR3nt: TGTGCCAGCAGCTTAGTGGTGTCAAGCACAGATACGCAGTATTTT
d_gene: -; v_gene: TRBV5-1; j_gene: TRBJ1-1; abundance: -; CDR3aa: CASSGTTMNTEAFF; CDR3nt: TGCGCCAGCAGCGGGACAACCATGAACACTGAAGCTTTCTTT
d_gene: -; v_gene: TRBV28; j_gene: TRBJ2-7; abundance: -; CDR3aa: CASSLLTAYEQYF; CDR3nt: TGTGCCAGCAGTTTATTGACAGCCTACGAGCAGTACTTC
d_gene: -; v_gene: TRBV11-2; j_gene: TRBJ1-2; abundance: -; CDR3aa: CASSLDRVYGYTF; CDR3nt: TGTGCCAGCAGCTTAGACCGGGTCTATGGCTACACCTTC
d_gene: -; v_gene: TRBV5-6; j_gene: TRBJ2-7; abundance: -; CDR3aa: CASSLLAGIRYEQYF; CDR3nt: TGTGCCAGCAGCTTGCTTGCCGGCATCCGCTACGAGCAGTACTTC
d_gene: -; v_gene: TRBV6-1; j_gene: TRBJ2-4; abundance: -; CDR3aa: CASMVKGTKNIQYF; CDR3nt: TGTGCCAGCATGGTGAAGGGGACCAAAAACATTCAGTACTTC
d_gene: -; v_gene: TRBV4-3; j_gene: TRBJ1-2; abundance: -; CDR3aa: CASSQDGGSYGYTF; CDR3nt: TGCGCCAGCAGCCAAGACGGGGGGTCCTATGGCTACACCTTC
d_gene: -; v_gene: TRBV7-9; j_gene: TRBJ1-2; abundance: -; CDR3aa: CASSPGGDGGYTF; CDR3nt: TGTGCCAGCAGCCCCGGGGGCGACGGTGGCTACACCTTC
d_gene: -; v_gene: TRBV6-5; j_gene: TRBJ2-7; abundance: -; CDR3aa: CASRDSGGRSYEQYF; CDR3nt: TGTGCCAGCAGGGACTCCGGGGGCCGATCCTACGAGCAGTACTTC
d_gene: TRBD2; v_gene: TRBV5-1; j_gene: TRBJ2-1; abundance: -; CDR3aa: CASSSVSGRRTEQFF; CDR3nt: TGCGCCAGCAGCTCGGTTAGCGGGAGACGTACTGAGCAGTTCTTC
d_gene: -; v_gene: TRBV20-1; j_gene: TRBJ2-7; abundance: -; CDR3aa: CSADLASEQYF; CDR3nt: TGCAGTGCAGATCTAGCGAGCGAGCAGTACTTC
d_gene: -; v_gene: TRBV30; j_gene: TRBJ1-2; abundance: -; CDR3aa: CAWSEGNYGYTF; CDR3nt: TGTGCCTGGAGTGAGGGAAACTATGGCTACACCTTC
d_gene: TRBD1; v_gene: TRBV28; j_gene: TRBJ1-2; abundance: -; CDR3aa: CASSDSDRTGKSYGYTF; CDR3nt: TGTGCCAGCAGCGACAGCGATCGGACAGGGAAGAGCTATGGCTACACCTTC
d_gene: -; v_gene: TRBV27; j_gene: TRBJ1-1; abundance: -; CDR3aa: CASRGRFYTEAFF; CDR3nt: TGTGCCAGCAGGGGTCGTTTTTACACTGAAGCTTTCTTT
d_gene: -; v_gene: TRBV7-2; j_gene: TRBJ1-5; abundance: -; CDR3aa: CASSLDGQFGQPQHF; CDR3nt: TGTGCCAGCAGCTTAGACGGACAGTTCGGTCAGCCCCAGCATTTT
d_gene: TRBD1; v_gene: TRBV15; j_gene: TRBJ2-7; abundance: -; CDR3aa: CATSARRQGGEQYF; CDR3nt: TGTGCCACCAGCGCGCGTAGACAGGGTGGCGAGCAGTACTTC
d_gene: TRBD1; v_gene: TRBV18; j_gene: TRBJ2-7; abundance: few; CDR3aa: CASSSDRGSYEQYF; CDR3nt: TGTGCCAGCTCGTCGGACAGGGGCTCCTACGAGCAGTACTTC
d_gene: TRBD2; v_gene: TRBV7-8; j_gene: TRBJ2-1; abundance: -; CDR3aa: CASSLVAGLAGVEIEQFF; CDR3nt: TGTGCCAGCAGCTTAGTCGCAGGGCTAGCGGGAGTCGAGATTGAGCAGTTCTTC
d_gene: -; v_gene: TRBV7-2; j_gene: TRBJ2-7; abundance: -; CDR3aa: CASSLVGGSDYEQYF; CDR3nt: TGTGCCAGCAGCTTAGTGGGCGGTAGTGACTACGAGCAGTACTTC
d_gene: TRBD1; v_gene: TRBV9; j_gene: TRBJ2-3; abundance: once; CDR3aa: CASSKGQGSDTQYF; CDR3nt: TGTGCCAGCAGCAAGGGACAGGGGTCCGATACGCAGTATTTT
d_gene: TRBD2; v_gene: TRBV15; j_gene: TRBJ2-4; abundance: -; CDR3aa: CATSLIAGEGNIQYF; CDR3nt: TGTGCCACCAGCCTGATAGCGGGAGAAGGAAACATTCAGTACTTC
d_gene: -; v_gene: TRBV4-2; j_gene: TRBJ2-5; abundance: -; CDR3aa: CASSQEITQETQYF; CDR3nt: TGTGCCAGCAGCCAAGAAATTACTCAAGAGACCCAGTACTTC
d_gene: -; v_gene: TRBV9; j_gene: TRBJ1-1; abundance: -; CDR3aa: CASSSRPGNTEAFF; CDR3nt: TGTGCCAGCAGCTCCCGACCAGGGAACACTGAAGCTTTCTTT
d_gene: -; v_gene: TRBV11-1; j_gene: TRBJ1-1; abundance: -; CDR3aa: CASSPTALNTEAFF; CDR3nt: TGTGCCAGCAGCCCAACAGCGTTGAACACTGAAGCTTTCTTT
d_gene: -; v_gene: TRBV2; j_gene: TRBJ2-1; abundance: -; CDR3aa: CASSEGVRQFF; CDR3nt: TGTGCCAGCAGTGAAGGTGTTAGGCAGTTCTTC
d_gene: -; v_gene: TRBV9; j_gene: TRBJ2-2; abundance: -; CDR3aa: CASSGGRGLNTGELFF; CDR3nt: TGTGCCAGCAGCGGAGGGAGGGGGCTGAACACCGGGGAGCTGTTTTTT
d_gene: TRBD1; v_gene: TRBV6-5; j_gene: TRBJ2-7; abundance: -; CDR3aa: CASSPGQGLSYEQYF; CDR3nt: TGTGCCAGCAGTCCGGGACAGGGGCTGAGCTACGAGCAGTACTTC
d_gene: -; v_gene: TRBV7-8; j_gene: TRBJ1-2; abundance: -; CDR3aa: CASSAGTANYGYTF; CDR3nt: TGTGCCAGCAGCGCCGGGACGGCTAACTATGGCTACACCTTC
d_gene: -; v_gene: TRBV13; j_gene: TRBJ2-2; abundance: once; CDR3aa: CASSLVGTTGELFF; CDR3nt: TGTGCCAGCAGCTTGGTTGGAACCACCGGGGAGCTGTTTTTT
d_gene: -; v_gene: TRBV2; j_gene: TRBJ2-3; abundance: -; CDR3aa: CASSAVTDTQYF; CDR3nt: TGTGCCAGCAGCGCGGTCACAGATACGCAGTATTTT
d_gene: -; v_gene: TRBV2; j_gene: TRBJ2-5; abundance: -; CDR3aa: CASSEPGFQETQYF; CDR3nt: TGTGCCAGCAGTGAACCAGGGTTCCAAGAGACCCAGTACTTC
d_gene: -; v_gene: TRBV4-3; j_gene: TRBJ2-1; abundance: -; CDR3aa: CASSQAIGVEQFF; CDR3nt: TGCGCCAGCAGCCAAGCCATCGGGGTTGAGCAGTTCTTC
d_gene: -; v_gene: TRBV6-6; j_gene: TRBJ1-1; abundance: -; CDR3aa: CASSYTSPTEAFF; CDR3nt: TGTGCCAGCAGTTACACAAGCCCCACTGAAGCTTTCTTT
d_gene: TRBD1; v_gene: TRBV7-2; j_gene: TRBJ2-7; abundance: -; CDR3aa: CASSLWDRSSYEQYF; CDR3nt: TGTGCCAGCAGCTTATGGGACAGGAGCTCCTACGAGCAGTACTTC
d_gene: TRBD2; v_gene: TRBV14; j_gene: TRBJ2-5; abundance: -; CDR3aa: CASSQSGGSGLGTQYF; CDR3nt: TGTGCCAGCAGCCAATCCGGCGGGTCAGGACTAGGGACCCAGTACTTC
d_gene: TRBD2; v_gene: TRBV27; j_gene: TRBJ2-7; abundance: -; CDR3aa: CASSFDASGTYYEQYF; CDR3nt: TGTGCCAGCAGTTTTGACGCTAGCGGTACCTACTACGAGCAGTACTTC
d_gene: -; v_gene: TRBV7-9; j_gene: TRBJ1-2; abundance: -; CDR3aa: CASSSHSLNYGYTF; CDR3nt: TGTGCCAGCAGTTCCCACAGCCTCAACTATGGCTACACCTTC
d_gene: TRBD1; v_gene: TRBV5-1; j_gene: TRBJ1-1; abundance: -; CDR3aa: CASSYSQGAVAEAFF; CDR3nt: TGCGCCAGCAGCTACTCACAGGGGGCGGTGGCTGAAGCTTTCTTT
d_gene: -; v_gene: TRBV7-2; j_gene: TRBJ1-5; abundance: -; CDR3aa: CASSLIGMGDQPQHF; CDR3nt: TGTGCCAGCAGCTTAATAGGGATGGGAGATCAGCCCCAGCATTTT
d_gene: TRBD1; v_gene: TRBV7-9; j_gene: TRBJ2-5; abundance: -; CDR3aa: CASSLGGQNQETQYF; CDR3nt: TGTGCCAGCAGCTTAGGGGGACAGAACCAAGAGACCCAGTACTTC
d_gene: -; v_gene: TRBV4-1; j_gene: TRBJ2-7; abundance: -; CDR3aa: CASSQDPNRAAEQYF; CDR3nt: TGCGCCAGCAGCCAAGATCCTAACAGGGCAGCCGAGCAGTACTTC
d_gene: TRBD1; v_gene: TRBV25-1; j_gene: TRBJ2-7; abundance: -; CDR3aa: CASSQPRTGSRDYEQYF; CDR3nt: TGTGCCAGCAGTCAACCCAGGACAGGTAGCCGCGACTACGAGCAGTACTTC
d_gene: -; v_gene: TRBV15; j_gene: TRBJ1-2; abundance: -; CDR3aa: CATSSEVSLGYTF; CDR3nt: TGTGCCACCAGCAGCGAGGTATCCCTGGGCTACACCTTC
d_gene: -; v_gene: TRBV6-5; j_gene: TRBJ1-1; abundance: -; CDR3aa: CASSYSSKVEAFF; CDR3nt: TGTGCCAGCAGTTACTCGAGTAAGGTAGAAGCTTTCTTT
d_gene: -; v_gene: TRBV5-1; j_gene: TRBJ1-4; abundance: -; CDR3aa: CASSLAGAVSEKLFF; CDR3nt: TGCGCCAGCAGCTTGGCCGGGGCTGTAAGTGAAAAACTGTTTTTT